The next 28 T cell receptor beta chains were all read from a single sample in a study of cytomegalovirus exposure and HLA in healthy donors (dated by TCRdb to the late 2010s). Library creation used the immunoSEQ multiplex PCR assay. For the multiplex PCR, a mixture combining 60 forward primers for TCR Vbeta segments and 13 reverse primers for TCR Jbeta segments was used. TCRdb stores this immuneACCESS table with in-frame sequences only. Part of the clones is absent; in the studies checked, under half of the shortfall reflects unresolved V genes, and no reason is known for the rest. The sample table shows about 190,000 clones, and approximately 88% are seen once. The ten largest make up 2% to 3% of the sample. Sequencing was carried out using PBMCs. The source of these receptors is a woman between 45 and 65 years old in good health and CMV-seropositive.

This chain joins TRBV20-1 and TRBJ1-1; no reliable D call. CDR3 size: 11 residues. Trimming cost V 5 bases and J 1 base, with 5 bases left between them. Germline CDR1 is DFQATT and CDR2 is SNEGSKA (reference sequence). CDR3 bases: TGCAGTGCTTGGAGGAACACTGAAGCTTTCTTT. Encoded protein: CSAWRNTEAFF.

V gene TRBV7-8 combines with J gene TRBJ2-2; tentative D call: TRBD1 (5 bases). CDR3 length: 17 amino acids. Trimming stripped 5 bases from V and 0 bases from J, with 16 bases between. Germline V CDR1 and CDR2: SGHVS, FQNEAQ. The CDR3 DNA reads TGTGCCAGCAGCGATTGGGGCTTTTTTACGAACACCGGGGAGCTGTTTTTT. Encoded protein: CASSDWGFFTNTGELFF.

J is TRBJ2-2 and V is TRBV7-9; maybe TRBD1 (6 bases). V gave up 2 bases and J gave up 6 bases, with 13 bases separating them. Germline V CDR1 and CDR2: SEHNR, FQNEAQ (reference sequence). The length of the CDR3 is 15 residues. DNA of the CDR3: TGTGCCAGCAGCTTATATGGGACAATCTCCGGGGAGCTGTTTTTT. Translated: CASSLYGTISGELFF.

The table lists this clone with a count of one. The chain employs TRBV11-2 and TRBJ2-5; TRBD2 matches 10 bases. Near its end, the DNA agrees better with TRBJ2-7, so the J call may be wrong. CDR3 length equals 17 residues. CDR1 is SGHAT, CDR2 FQNNGV, per germline. DNA of the CDR3: TGTGCCAGCAGCTTAGCTCAGCGGGGGGGCCTCTCCTACGAGCAGTACTTC. It yields the protein CASSLAQRGGLSYEQYF.

The CDR3 loop reads CASSVRTSGGRNTGELFF. As DNA, the CDR3 is TGTGCCAGCAGCGTCCGGACTAGCGGGGGCCGGAACACCGGGGAGCTGTTTTTT. The chain has TRBV9 and TRBJ2-2; TRBD2 aligns across 13 bases. V was pared by 2 bases and J by 1 base, with 5 bases of the junction left unmatched. The CDR3 totals 18 residues. Germline lookup yields CDR1 SGDLS and CDR2 YYNGEE.

The chain combines TRBV28 with TRBJ2-7, with D perhaps matching TRBD2 (5 bases). Germline V gives CDR1 MDHEN, CDR2 SYDVKM. This CDR3 region has 12 residues. Trimming stripped 8 bases from V and 1 base from J, with 9 bases between. CDR3 sequence: CASREGSYEQYF. The CDR3 DNA reads TGTGCCAGCCGGGAAGGGTCCTACGAGCAGTACTTC.

The chain recombines TRBV6-5 with TRBJ1-4, with TRBD1 as a possible D gene (6 bases). Germline V gene lookup returns CDR1 MNHEY and CDR2 SVGAGI. The CDR3 length is 15 residues. The ends were cut back, 0 bases at V and 6 bases at J, with 11 bases in the middle. The CDR3 DNA reads TGTGCCAGCAGTTACTCGGGGGCGCGAGATGAAAAACTGTTTTTT. This codes for CASSYSGARDEKLFF.

The chain carries TRBV6-5 and TRBJ2-2, with TRBD1 identical over 9 bases. The V gene end was trimmed by 6 bases and the J gene end by 6 bases; junction bases not matched to a gene: 8. The CDR3 loop spans 15 amino acids. The germline V gene has CDR1 MNHEY and CDR2 SVGAGI. The CDR3 sequence is CASRWRDRESGELFF. For the CDR3, the DNA is TGTGCCAGCAGGTGGCGGGACAGGGAGTCCGGGGAGCTGTTTTTT.

This rearrangement joins TRBV13 to TRBJ1-4; perhaps TRBD1 as D (5 bases). CDR1 is PRHDT, CDR2 FYEKMQ, per germline (reference sequence). The CDR3 covers 15 residues. V was shortened by 9 bases and J by 0 bases, with 14 bases between the two germline ends. The CDR3 loop reads CASSGNSATNEKLFF. The CDR3 nucleotides read TGTGCCAGTTCAGGGAATTCTGCAACTAATGAAAAACTGTTTTTT.

The chain employs TRBV5-4 and TRBJ2-2; 8 nucleotides line up with TRBD1. CDR3 length: 14 residues. CDR1 and CDR2 (germline): SGHNT, YYREEE (reference sequence). V lost 4 bases, J lost 5 bases, and 4 bases stayed unmatched. The CDR3 DNA is TGTGCCAGCAGCCCTCGGACAGGGACCGGGGAGCTGTTTTTT. The encoded protein is CASSPRTGTGELFF.

V gene TRBV29-1 combines with J gene TRBJ2-3, with TRBD1 matching 11 bases. Germline-derived CDR1 and CDR2 are SQVTM and ANQGSEA. V dropped 5 bases and J dropped 3; count of bases not matched to a gene: 4. The CDR3 runs 14 residues. The CDR3 region has the DNA TGCAGCGTTATCGGGGACAGGGGGACAGATACGCAGTATTTT. Its translation: CSVIGDRGTDTQYF.

The chain links TRBV19 to TRBJ1-5, with D perhaps matching TRBD1 (6 bases). The CDR3 covers 15 residues. The V and J ends lost 10 bases and 1 base respectively, with 17 bases between them. Germline V gene lookup returns CDR1 LNHDA and CDR2 SQIVND (reference sequence). CDR3 DNA sequence: TGTGCCACCACCCCCACAGGGCTGAGCAATCAGCCCCAGCATTTT. The encoded protein is CATTPTGLSNQPQHF.

V and J are TRBV5-4 and TRBJ1-2; 8 positions match TRBD1. In germline, CDR1 is SGHNT, CDR2 YYREEE (reference sequence). This CDR3 is built from 14 residues. J lost 3 bases, V lost 0 bases, and 1 base had no gene match. CDR3 residues: CASSLGGQDYGYTF. CDR3 nucleotide sequence: TGTGCCAGCAGCTTGGGGGGACAGGACTATGGCTACACCTTC. Full variable domain (missing parts from reference TRBV5-4 and TRBJ1-2): ETGVTQSPTHLIKTRGQQVTLRCSSQSGHNTVSWYQQALGQGPQFIFQYYREEENGRGNFPPRFSGLQFPNYSSELNVNALELDDSALYLCASSLGGQDYGYTFGSGTRLTVV.

The chain links TRBV6-1 to TRBJ1-4; 7 nucleotides match TRBD1. Trimming removed 2 bases from V and 0 bases from J; junction bases left unmatched: 3. Germline assignment: CDR1 MNHNS and CDR2 SASEGT. This CDR3 comprises 16 residues. The CDR3 region is CASSEMRGPTNEKLFF. CDR3 DNA: TGTGCCAGCAGTGAAATGAGGGGGCCAACTAATGAAAAACTGTTTTTT.

The chain couples TRBV5-1 to TRBJ1-1; 11 positions match TRBD1. Germline V CDR1 and CDR2: SGHRS, YFSETQ. The CDR3 totals 18 residues. With V trimmed by 1 base and J by 1 base, 9 bases remained unmatched. The CDR3 here is CASSLRGQGGGTNTEAFF. The CDR3 region has the DNA TGCGCCAGCAGCTTGAGGGGACAGGGGGGAGGTACGAACACTGAAGCTTTCTTT.

This sequence joins TRBV10-2 and TRBJ2-7, with D perhaps TRBD2 (5 bases). In germline, CDR1 is WSHSY, CDR2 SAAADI. Deletions cut 0 bases from V and 6 bases from J, with 12 bases between. This CDR3 has 14 residues. The CDR3 loop is CASSESRQAGEQYF. The CDR3 coding sequence is TGCGCCAGCAGTGAGTCTCGCCAGGCGGGCGAGCAGTACTTC.

In DNA form, the CDR3 reads TGTGCCAGCAGCTTGGGACAGGCGAACACTGAAGCTTTCTTT. This encodes CASSLGQANTEAFF. The chain recombines TRBV5-5 with TRBJ1-1; a possible D gene is TRBD1 (6 bases). CDR1 and CDR2 (germline): SGHKS, YYEKEE (reference sequence). This CDR3 comprises 14 residues. V was cut by 0 bases and J by 1 base, with 7 bases left in between.

This chain connects TRBV6-5 to TRBJ1-2; the D is unclear. The germline CDR1 and CDR2 sequences are MNHEY and SVGAGI. The CDR3 has 13 residues. Deletions cut 9 bases from V and 8 bases from J, with 19 bases between. The CDR3 loop is CASCQTSYVGYTF. CDR3 nucleotides: TGTGCCAGTTGTCAAACTAGCTATGTCGGCTACACCTTC.

The chain joins TRBV19 to TRBJ2-5; TRBD1 agrees at 8 bases. This CDR3 is 14 amino acids long. Losses at the gene ends were 4 bases for V and 1 base for J; bases not matched to a gene: 2. Germline V gene sequence: CDR1 LNHDA, CDR2 SQIVND (reference sequence). The CDR3 is CASSRTGLQETQYF. The CDR3 region has the DNA TGTGCCAGTAGTAGGACAGGGCTCCAAGAGACCCAGTACTTC.

J is TRBJ2-1 and V is TRBV5-1; no definite D call. This CDR3 is 14 amino acids long. The V gene's germline CDR1 is SGHRS and CDR2 YFSETQ. The V gene lost 4 bases and the J gene lost 5 bases, with 13 bases spanning the gap. CDR3 nucleotide sequence: TGCGCCAGCAGCCGTTCACAGAATAACAATGAGCAGTTCTTC. Its translation: CASSRSQNNNEQFF.

V gene TRBV15 combines with J gene TRBJ1-5, with D maybe TRBD1 (5 bases). CDR1 and CDR2 (germline): LNHNV, YYDKDF (reference sequence). V lost 9 bases and J lost 3, with 12 bases in between. The CDR3 is 13 residues long. CDR3 sequence (DNA): TGTGCCACGGACAATGGGTACAATCAGCCCCAGCATTTT. It encodes CATDNGYNQPQHF.

The chain recombines TRBV25-1 with TRBJ1-6, with D unclear. V lost 3 bases, J lost 7 bases, and 7 bases lay in between. This CDR3 is 13 amino acids long. CDR1 is MGHDK, CDR2 SYGVNS, per germline. DNA for the CDR3: TGTGCCAGCAGTGATCTCTTAAATTCACCCCTCCACTTT. Translated: CASSDLLNSPLHF.

The chain combines TRBV7-9 with TRBJ1-2, with 7 bases identical to TRBD1. V gave up 4 bases and J gave up 3 bases; unmatched junction bases: 8. The CDR3 runs 15 residues. Germline V gives CDR1 SEHNR, CDR2 FQNEAQ (reference sequence). The CDR3 protein is CASSSGGQADYGYTF. CDR3 sequence (DNA): TGTGCCAGCAGCTCAGGGGGTCAGGCCGACTATGGCTACACCTTC.

This chain links TRBV28 with TRBJ2-3, with D maybe TRBD2 (6 bases). The CDR3 is 15 amino acids. Germline V gene lookup returns CDR1 MDHEN and CDR2 SYDVKM. Trimming left V 5 bases short and J 4 bases short, with 16 bases between. In DNA, the CDR3 is TGTGCCAGCAGTGCCTCGCGGGGAGTCGCAGATACGCAGTATTTT. This encodes CASSASRGVADTQYF.

The V gene is TRBV28, the J gene TRBJ1-2; TRBD1 aligns across 8 bases. CDR3 size: 14 residues. The germline CDR1 and CDR2 sequences are MDHEN and SYDVKM. Trimming cost V 8 bases and J 4 bases; bases outside gene matches: 9. The CDR3, as DNA: TGTGCCAGCGCCCGGACAGGGACGACCTATGGCTACACCTTC. This encodes CASARTGTTYGYTF.

V is TRBV5-4 and J is TRBJ2-5; 7 bases line up with TRBD1. Germline CDR1 is SGHNT and CDR2 is YYREEE (reference sequence). The CDR3 runs 15 residues. Unmatched junction bases numbered 7, after V lost 3 bases and J lost 2 bases. Here the CDR3 reads CASSSGDRAQETQYF. CDR3 nucleotide sequence: TGTGCCAGCAGCTCCGGGGACAGAGCACAAGAGACCCAGTACTTC.

The rearrangement uses TRBV28 and TRBJ2-2; 9 bases line up with TRBD2. J gave up 4 bases and V 3 bases, and 3 bases lay outside the gene matches. The CDR3 extends over 15 amino acids. Germline V lookup: CDR1 MDHEN, CDR2 SYDVKM. CDR3 amino acids: CASSLGLAPTGELFF. DNA for the CDR3: TGTGCCAGCAGTTTGGGACTAGCACCCACCGGGGAGCTGTTTTTT. Combining the CDR3 with reference TRBV28 and TRBJ2-2 gives the whole variable domain DVKVTQSSRYLVKRTGEKVFLECVQDMDHENMFWYRQDPGLGLRLIYFSYDVKMKEKGDIPEGYSVSREKKERFSLILESASTNQTSMYLCASSLGLAPTGELFFGEGSRLTVL.

This clone has more than one count but fewer than ten. J is TRBJ1-5 and V is TRBV15; no definite D call. Trimming removed 0 bases from V and 2 bases from J, with 8 bases in between. The CDR3 runs to 15 residues. CDR1 and CDR2 from the germline V gene are LNHNV and YYDKDF (reference sequence). The CDR3 DNA is TGTGCCACCAGCAGAGATGGGCAGGGCAATCAGCCCCAGCATTTT. It yields the protein CATSRDGQGNQPQHF.